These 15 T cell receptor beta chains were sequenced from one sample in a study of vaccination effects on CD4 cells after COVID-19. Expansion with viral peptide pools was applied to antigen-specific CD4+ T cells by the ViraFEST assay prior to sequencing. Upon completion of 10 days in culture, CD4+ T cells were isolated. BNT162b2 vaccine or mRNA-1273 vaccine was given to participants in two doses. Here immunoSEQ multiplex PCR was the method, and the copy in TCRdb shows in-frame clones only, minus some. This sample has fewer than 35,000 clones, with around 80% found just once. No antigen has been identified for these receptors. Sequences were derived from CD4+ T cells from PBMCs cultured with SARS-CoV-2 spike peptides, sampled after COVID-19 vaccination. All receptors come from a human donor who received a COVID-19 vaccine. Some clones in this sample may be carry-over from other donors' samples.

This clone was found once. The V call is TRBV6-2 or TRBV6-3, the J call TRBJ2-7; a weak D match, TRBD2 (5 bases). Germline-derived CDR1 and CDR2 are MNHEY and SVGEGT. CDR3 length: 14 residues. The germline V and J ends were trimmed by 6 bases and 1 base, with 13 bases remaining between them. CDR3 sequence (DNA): TGTGCCAGCAGCATGCCCCTAGCTTCCTACGAGCAGTACGTC. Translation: CASSMPLASYEQYV.

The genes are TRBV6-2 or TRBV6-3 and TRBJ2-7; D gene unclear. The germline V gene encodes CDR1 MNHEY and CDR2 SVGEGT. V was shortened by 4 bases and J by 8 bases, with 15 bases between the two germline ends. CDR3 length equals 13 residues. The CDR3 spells CASSLVARAQQYV. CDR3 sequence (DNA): TGTGCCAGCAGTTTGGTAGCACGGGCTCAGCAGTACGTC.

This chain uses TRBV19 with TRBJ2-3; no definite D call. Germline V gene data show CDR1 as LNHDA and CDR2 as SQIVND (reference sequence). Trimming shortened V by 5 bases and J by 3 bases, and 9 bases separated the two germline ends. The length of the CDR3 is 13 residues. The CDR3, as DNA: TGTGCCAGTAGTCCCCTTACAACAGATACGCAGTATTTT. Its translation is CASSPLTTDTQYF.

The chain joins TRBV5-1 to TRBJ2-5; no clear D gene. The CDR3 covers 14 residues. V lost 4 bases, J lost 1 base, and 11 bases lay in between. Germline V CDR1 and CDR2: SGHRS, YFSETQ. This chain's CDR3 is CASSLTATQETQYF. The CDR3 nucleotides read TGCGCCAGCAGCCTTACAGCTACCCAAGAGACCCAGTACTTC.

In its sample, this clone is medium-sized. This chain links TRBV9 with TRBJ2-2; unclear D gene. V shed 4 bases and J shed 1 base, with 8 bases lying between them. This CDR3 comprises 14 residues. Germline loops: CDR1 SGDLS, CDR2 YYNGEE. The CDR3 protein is CASSPNVNTGELFF. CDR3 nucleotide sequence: TGTGCCAGCAGCCCGAACGTGAACACCGGGGAGCTGTTTTTT.

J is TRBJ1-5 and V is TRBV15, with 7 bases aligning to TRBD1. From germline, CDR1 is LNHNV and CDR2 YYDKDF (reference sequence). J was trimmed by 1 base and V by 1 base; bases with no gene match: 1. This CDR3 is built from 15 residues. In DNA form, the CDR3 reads TGTGCCACCAGCAGAGTACAGGGGAGCAATCAGCCCCAGCATTTT. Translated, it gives CATSRVQGSNQPQHF. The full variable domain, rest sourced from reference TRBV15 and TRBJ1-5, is DAMVIQNPRYQVTQFGKPVTLSCSQTLNHNVMYWYQQKSSQAPKLLFHYYDKDFNNEADTPDNFQSRRPNTSFCFLDIRSPGLGDTAMYLCATSRVQGSNQPQHFGDGTRLSIL.

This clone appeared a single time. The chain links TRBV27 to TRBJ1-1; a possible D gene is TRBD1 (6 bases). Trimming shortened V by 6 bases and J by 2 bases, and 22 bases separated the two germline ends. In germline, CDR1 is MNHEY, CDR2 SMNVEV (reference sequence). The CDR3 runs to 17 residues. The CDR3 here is CASRRTAAPPYNTEAFF. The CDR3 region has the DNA TGTGCCAGCAGGAGGACAGCGGCCCCTCCATATAACACTGAAGCTTTCTTT.

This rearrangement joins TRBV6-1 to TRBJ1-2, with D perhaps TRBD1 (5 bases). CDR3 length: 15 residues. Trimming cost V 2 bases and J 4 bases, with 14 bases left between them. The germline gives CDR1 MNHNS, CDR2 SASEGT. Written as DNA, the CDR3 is TGTGCCAGCAGTGAACGTAAAGGGGCGTTCTATGGCTACACCTTC. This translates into CASSERKGAFYGYTF.

CDR3 bases: TGTGCCATCAGTGATGGAATTCCCTACGAGCAGTACGTC. Amino acids: CAISDGIPYEQYV. The chain links TRBV10-3 to TRBJ2-7; D is uncertain. The CDR3 has 13 amino acids. The ends were cut back, 3 bases at V and 2 bases at J, with 8 bases in the middle. Germline V gene data show CDR1 as ENHRY and CDR2 as SYGVKD.

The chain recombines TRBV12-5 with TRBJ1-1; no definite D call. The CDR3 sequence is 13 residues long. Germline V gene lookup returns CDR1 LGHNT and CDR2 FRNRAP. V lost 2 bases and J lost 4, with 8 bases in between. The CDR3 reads CASGLLVATEAFF. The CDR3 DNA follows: TGTGCTAGTGGTTTGCTGGTGGCCACTGAAGCTTTCTTT.

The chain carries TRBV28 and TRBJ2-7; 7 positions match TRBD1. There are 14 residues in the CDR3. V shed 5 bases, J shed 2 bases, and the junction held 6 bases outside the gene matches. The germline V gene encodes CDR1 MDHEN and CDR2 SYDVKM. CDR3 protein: CASSRQTGPYEQYV. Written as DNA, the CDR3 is TGTGCCAGCAGTCGCCAGACAGGGCCCTACGAGCAGTACGTC.

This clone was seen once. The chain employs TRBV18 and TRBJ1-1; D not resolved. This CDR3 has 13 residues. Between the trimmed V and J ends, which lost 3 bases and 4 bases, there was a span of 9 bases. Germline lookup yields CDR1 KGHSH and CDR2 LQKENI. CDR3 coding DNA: TGTGCCAGCTCACCTGCCGTAGGCACTGAAGCTTTCTTT. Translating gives CASSPAVGTEAFF.

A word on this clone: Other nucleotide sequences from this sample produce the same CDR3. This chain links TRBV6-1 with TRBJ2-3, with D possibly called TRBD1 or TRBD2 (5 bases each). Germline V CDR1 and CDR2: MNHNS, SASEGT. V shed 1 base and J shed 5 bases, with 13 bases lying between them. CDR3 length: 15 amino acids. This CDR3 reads CASSEGGGPGDTQYF. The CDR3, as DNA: TGTGCCAGCAGTGAAGGTGGGGGTCCGGGAGATACGCAGTATTTT.

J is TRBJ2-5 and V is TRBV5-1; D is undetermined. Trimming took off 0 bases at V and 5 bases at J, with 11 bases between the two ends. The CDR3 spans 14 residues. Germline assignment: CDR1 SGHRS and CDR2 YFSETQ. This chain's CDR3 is CASSLEKGTETQYF. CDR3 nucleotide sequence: TGCGCCAGCAGCTTGGAGAAGGGAACGGAGACCCAGTACTTC.

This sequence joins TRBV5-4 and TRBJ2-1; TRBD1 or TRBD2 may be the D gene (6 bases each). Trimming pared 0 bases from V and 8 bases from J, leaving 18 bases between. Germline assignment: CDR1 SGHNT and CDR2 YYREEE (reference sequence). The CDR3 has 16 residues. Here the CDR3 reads CASSLGRGALIHEQFF. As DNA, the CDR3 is TGTGCCAGCAGCTTGGGTAGGGGGGCGCTCATCCATGAGCAGTTCTTC.